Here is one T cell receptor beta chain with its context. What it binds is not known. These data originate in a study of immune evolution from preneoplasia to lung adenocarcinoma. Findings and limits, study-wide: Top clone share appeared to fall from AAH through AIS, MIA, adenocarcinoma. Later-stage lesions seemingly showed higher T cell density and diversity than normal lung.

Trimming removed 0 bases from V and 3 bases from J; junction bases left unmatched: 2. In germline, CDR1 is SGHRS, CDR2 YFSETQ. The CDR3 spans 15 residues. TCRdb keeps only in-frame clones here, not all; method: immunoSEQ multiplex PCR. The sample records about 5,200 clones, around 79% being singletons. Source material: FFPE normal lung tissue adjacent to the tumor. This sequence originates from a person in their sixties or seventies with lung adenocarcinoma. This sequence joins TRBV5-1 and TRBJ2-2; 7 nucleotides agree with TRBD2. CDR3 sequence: CASSLGGSYTGELFF. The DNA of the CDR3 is TGCGCCAGCAGCTTGGGCGGGAGTTACACCGGGGAGCTGTTTTTT.